These 30 T cell receptor beta chains originate from one sample sequenced in a study of cytomegalovirus exposure and HLA in healthy donors. The study ran its PCR with 60 Vbeta and 13 Jbeta primers. Repertoires were generated with immunoSEQ multiplex PCR, while TCRdb's copy carries only in-frame clones and drops some. The repertoire includes about 160,000 clones, over 75% of them detected once, and 1.1% to 1.5% sits in the top ten. The sequenced material came from PBMCs. The receptors come from a woman aged 25 to 39 in good health and CMV-seronegative.

The V gene is TRBV7-6, the J gene TRBJ2-7; D is possibly TRBD2 (5 bases). Germline CDR1 is SGHVS and CDR2 is FNYEAQ. The CDR3 contains 15 residues. V lost 5 bases and J 1 base, leaving 15 bases between the germline ends. In DNA, the CDR3 is TGTGCCAGCAGCCCTTATGGCACGGGGTCCTACGAGCAGTACTTC. This encodes CASSPYGTGSYEQYF.

This chain uses TRBV19 with TRBJ1-2; 8 positions agree with TRBD1. The CDR3 sequence is 14 residues long. Germline assignment: CDR1 LNHDA and CDR2 SQIVND (reference sequence). V gave up 11 bases and J gave up 2 bases; unmatched junction bases: 10. DNA of the CDR3: TGTGCCTCCTACCGCACAGGGGGGAACTATGGCTACACCTTC. This encodes CASYRTGGNYGYTF.

CDR3 bases: TGTGCCAGCAGCCCCCGGAACACCGGGGAGCTGTTTTTT. The encoded protein is CASSPRNTGELFF. This sequence joins TRBV11-1 and TRBJ2-2, with D unresolved. The CDR3 has 13 residues. The germline CDR1 and CDR2 sequences are SGHAT and FQDESV (reference sequence). V dropped 5 bases and J dropped 1 base, with 5 bases sitting between them.

The chain recombines TRBV2 with TRBJ1-1, with D hard to call. CDR1 and CDR2 (germline): SNHLY, FYNNEI. V lost 6 bases and J lost 11, with 10 bases in between. The CDR3 totals 10 residues. In DNA form, the CDR3 reads TGTGCCAGCAGAGAGGGTAGGGCTTTCTTT. Its protein is CASREGRAFF.

In its sample, this clone was seen once. The chain links TRBV18 to TRBJ1-1; no firm D call. Per the germline V gene, CDR1 is KGHSH and CDR2 is LQKENI. With 5 bases removed from V and 1 base from J, the gap between germline ends came to 11 bases. The CDR3 totals 14 residues. CDR3 loop: CASSYSAGNTEAFF. CDR3 DNA: TGTGCCAGCTCATACTCGGCGGGGAACACTGAAGCTTTCTTT.

The rearrangement uses TRBV13 and TRBJ2-1; 9 bases align to TRBD2. The germline V gene has CDR1 PRHDT and CDR2 FYEKMQ (reference sequence). Unmatched junction bases numbered 12, after V lost 5 bases and J lost 4 bases. The CDR3 totals 17 residues. CDR3 in DNA: TGTGCCAGCAGCCCCTTCGGGAATAGCGGGGGTTACAATGAGCAGTTCTTC. Its translation is CASSPFGNSGGYNEQFF.

V is TRBV28 and J is TRBJ1-5, with D hard to call. The CDR3 spans 16 residues. CDR1 MDHEN and CDR2 SYDVKM come from the germline V gene. Trimming removed 0 bases from V and 1 base from J, with 10 bases in between. This CDR3 reads CASSLWADQSNQPQHF. CDR3 sequence (DNA): TGTGCCAGCAGTTTATGGGCTGATCAGAGCAATCAGCCCCAGCATTTT.

V usage is TRBV7-2 and J usage is TRBJ2-7, with TRBD2 matching 10 bases. There are 14 residues in the CDR3. From germline, CDR1 is SGHTA and CDR2 FQGNSA. V lost 5 bases to trimming and J lost 3 bases; unmatched junction nucleotides: 4. The CDR3 loop reads CASSPQRGGYEQYF. As DNA, the CDR3 is TGTGCCAGCAGCCCCCAGCGGGGGGGCTACGAGCAGTACTTC.

The chain links TRBV6-5 to TRBJ1-1, with 8 positions matching TRBD1. This CDR3 is built from 14 residues. Germline-derived CDR1 and CDR2 are MNHEY and SVGAGI. V was clipped by 3 bases and J by 6 bases; unmatched bases: 6. The CDR3 sequence: CASSYGQGTSEAFF. The DNA of the CDR3 is TGTGCCAGCAGTTATGGACAGGGTACGTCTGAAGCTTTCTTT.

This clone was observed a handful of times. The V call is TRBV5-4, the J call TRBJ2-2, with D maybe TRBD1 (6 bases). With 1 base removed from V and 2 bases from J, the gap between germline ends came to 18 bases. Germline CDR1 is SGHNT and CDR2 is YYREEE (reference sequence). The CDR3 is 18 residues long. The CDR3 loop reads CASSLRQGGGGNTGELFF. The DNA for the CDR3 is TGTGCCAGCAGCTTGAGGCAGGGTGGGGGCGGAAACACCGGGGAGCTGTTTTTT.

The V gene is TRBV2, the J gene TRBJ2-7; 7 bases fit TRBD1. V shed 3 bases, J shed 11 bases, and the junction held 4 bases outside the gene matches. Germline V gives CDR1 SNHLY, CDR2 FYNNEI. This CDR3 comprises 11 residues. The CDR3 region has the DNA TGTGCCAGCAGTGAGGGACAGAAGGAGTACTTC. Translated, it gives CASSEGQKEYF.

The chain couples TRBV5-1 to TRBJ2-6, with D unresolved. There are 15 residues in the CDR3. Trimming removed 0 bases at V and 4 bases at J, with 8 bases between. Germline CDR1 and CDR2: SGHRS and YFSETQ. This CDR3 reads CASSLVQEGANVLTF. Here the CDR3 DNA reads TGCGCCAGCAGCTTGGTTCAGGAAGGGGCCAACGTCCTGACTTTC. The entire variable domain, with the rest obtained from reference TRBV5-1 and TRBJ2-6, is as follows: KAGVTQTPRYLIKTRGQQVTLSCSPISGHRSVSWYQQTPGQGLQFLFEYFSETQRNKGNFPGRFSGRQFSNSRSEMNVSTLELGDSALYLCASSLVQEGANVLTFGAGSRLTVL.

The chain joins TRBV10-1 to TRBJ2-7; TRBD1 matches at 9 bases. The V gene's germline CDR1 is WNHNN and CDR2 SYGVQD (reference sequence). The CDR3 extends over 12 amino acids. V lost 9 bases and J lost 5; bases outside the gene matches: 5. CDR3 sequence (DNA): TGCGCCAGACGGAGGGACAGGGACGAGCAGTACTTC. Amino acids: CARRRDRDEQYF.

The DNA for the CDR3 is TGTGCCAGCAGCTACCGGGTAGCGGGAGATACGCAGTATTTT. Translating gives CASSYRVAGDTQYF. V gene TRBV11-1 combines with J gene TRBJ2-3; 7 positions match TRBD2. Germline lookup yields CDR1 SGHAT and CDR2 FQDESV (reference sequence). The J segment lost 5 bases and the V segment lost 4 bases, leaving 6 bases of the junction unmatched. CDR3 size: 14 residues.

This rearrangement joins TRBV27 to TRBJ2-7; D perhaps matches TRBD1 (5 bases). Trimming took 5 bases from V and 6 from J, leaving 14 bases between them. The CDR3 runs 13 residues. Germline V lookup: CDR1 MNHEY, CDR2 SMNVEV (reference sequence). DNA of the CDR3: TGTGCCAGCAGTCCCATTGACAGCCCCGAGCAGTACTTC. Translation: CASSPIDSPEQYF.

The chain couples TRBV28 to TRBJ2-4, with 10 positions matching TRBD2. Germline V gene sequence: CDR1 MDHEN, CDR2 SYDVKM. The trim removed 8 bases at V and 1 base at J, leaving 23 bases unmatched. The CDR3 totals 21 residues. CDR3 sequence reads: CASGYDERGGLPLMAKNIQYF. CDR3 bases: TGTGCCAGCGGATACGACGAGCGGGGGGGCCTTCCCCTTATGGCCAAAAACATTCAGTACTTC.

The chain recombines TRBV7-8 with TRBJ1-6, with D uncertain. V gave up 6 bases and J gave up 4 bases, with 10 bases separating them. In germline, CDR1 is SGHVS, CDR2 FQNEAQ. The CDR3 has 14 amino acids. In DNA, the CDR3 is TGTGCCAGCAGGGTCCCCGGGTATAATTCACCCCTCCACTTT. This encodes CASRVPGYNSPLHF. Full variable domain (remainder filled in from reference TRBV7-8 and TRBJ1-6): GAGVSQSPRYKVAKRGQDVALRCDPISGHVSLFWYQQALGQGPEFLTYFQNEAQLDKSGLPSDRFFAERPEGSVSTLKIQRTQQEDSAVYLCASRVPGYNSPLHFGNGTRLTVT.

A single count supports this clone. The chain employs TRBV4-1 and TRBJ1-1; D gene uncertain. V dropped 2 bases and J dropped 1 base, with 8 bases sitting between them. Germline V lookup: CDR1 MGHRA, CDR2 YSYEKL. This CDR3 has 14 amino acids. The CDR3 sequence: CASSQRHANTEAFF. CDR3 in DNA: TGCGCCAGCAGCCAACGACACGCGAACACTGAAGCTTTCTTT.

The rearrangement joins TRBV5-1 to TRBJ1-2; 7 bases line up with TRBD1. V dropped 6 bases and J dropped 3; count of bases not matched to a gene: 11. This CDR3 region has 15 residues. In germline, CDR1 is SGHRS, CDR2 YFSETQ. The CDR3 loop reads CASTRPDGQDYGYTF. CDR3 sequence (DNA): TGCGCCAGCACCCGGCCCGACGGACAGGACTATGGCTACACCTTC.

The rearrangement uses TRBV28 and TRBJ2-2; TRBD1 agrees at 9 bases. The CDR3 is made up of 14 amino acids. V gave up 6 bases and J gave up 4 bases; unmatched junction bases: 3. Germline CDR1 reads MDHEN; CDR2 reads SYDVKM. The CDR3 spells CASRTGGVTGELFF. As DNA, the CDR3 is TGTGCCAGCAGGACAGGGGGGGTCACCGGGGAGCTGTTTTTT.

The V call is TRBV10-3, the J call TRBJ2-5, with 8 bases that match TRBD2. Germline V gene sequence: CDR1 ENHRY, CDR2 SYGVKD. V shed 5 bases, J shed 4 bases, and the junction held 9 bases outside the gene matches. The CDR3 is 15 residues long. CDR3 residues: CAISSRGGARETQYF. DNA for the CDR3: TGTGCCATCAGTTCCCGGGGGGGGGCTCGAGAGACCCAGTACTTC.

V gene TRBV4-1 combines with J gene TRBJ2-1, with TRBD2 matching over 12 bases. V lost 5 bases to trimming and J lost 0 bases; unmatched junction nucleotides: 14. Germline values: CDR1 MGHRA, CDR2 YSYEKL. This CDR3 is 20 amino acids long. Written as DNA, the CDR3 is TGCGCCAGCAGCGTTTACTTTACTAGCGGGGGGTCCAGCTCCTACAATGAGCAGTTCTTC. It is translated as CASSVYFTSGGSSSYNEQFF.

The chain has TRBV30 and TRBJ2-3, with D perhaps TRBD1 (6 bases). CDR3 length: 16 residues. Germline V gene sequence: CDR1 GTSNPN, CDR2 SVGIG (reference sequence). Trimming pared 3 bases from V and 0 bases from J, leaving 16 bases between. The CDR3 loop is CAWRFGTGTSTDTQYF. The DNA of the CDR3 is TGTGCCTGGAGGTTCGGAACAGGGACCAGCACAGATACGCAGTATTTT.

This clone was detected ten times or more. The chain has TRBV6-1 and TRBJ1-2, with no clear D. In germline, CDR1 is MNHNS, CDR2 SASEGT. The CDR3 is 13 amino acids. Trimming removed 4 bases at V and 3 bases at J, with 9 bases between. The CDR3 coding sequence is TGTGCCAGCAGTGGGGGAGTTTACTATGGCTACACCTTC. This encodes CASSGGVYYGYTF.

This clone was observed a handful of times. The chain has TRBV28 and TRBJ1-5; TRBD1 is a possible D gene (5 bases). The CDR3 contains 18 residues. Germline-derived CDR1 and CDR2 are MDHEN and SYDVKM. The V and J ends lost 2 bases and 5 bases respectively, with 22 bases between them. CDR3 nucleotides: TGTGCCAGCAGTTTAGGGTGGGGCAGGGCTCGCTACGATCAGCCCCAGCATTTT. This translates into CASSLGWGRARYDQPQHF.

This chain links TRBV15 with TRBJ1-5; D perhaps matches TRBD1 (5 bases). The CDR3 contains 16 residues. The V and J ends lost 8 bases and 7 bases respectively, with 24 bases between them. The germline gives CDR1 LNHNV, CDR2 YYDKDF (reference sequence). For the CDR3, the DNA is TGTGCCACCGCCGGAGACGGTGGCAGGGTGGGCCAGCCCCAGCATTTT. Protein: CATAGDGGRVGQPQHF. Looking up the rest from reference TRBV15 and TRBJ1-5 gives the full variable domain: DAMVIQNPRYQVTQFGKPVTLSCSQTLNHNVMYWYQQKSSQAPKLLFHYYDKDFNNEADTPDNFQSRRPNTSFCFLDIRSPGLGDTAMYLCATAGDGGRVGQPQHFGDGTRLSIL.

V is TRBV6-6 and J is TRBJ1-5; D not resolved. The V gene lost 4 bases and the J gene lost 1 base, with 14 bases spanning the gap. Germline assignment: CDR1 MNHNY and CDR2 SVGAGI (reference sequence). This CDR3 spans 16 amino acids. CDR3 DNA: TGTGCCAGCAGTTTGGAGAGCTACCTGAGCAATCAGCCCCAGCATTTT. Translated: CASSLESYLSNQPQHF.

The chain has TRBV27 and TRBJ2-2; 7 nucleotides match TRBD2. Per germline, CDR1 MNHEY and CDR2 SMNVEV (reference sequence). This CDR3 is built from 12 residues. Unmatched junction bases numbered 4, after V lost 9 bases and J lost 6 bases. The CDR3 spells CASWGGSGELFF. The CDR3 coding sequence is TGTGCCAGTTGGGGGGGGTCCGGGGAGCTGTTTTTT.

This clone was counted a single time. The chain uses TRBV10-3 and TRBJ2-2; 9 nucleotides match TRBD1. The CDR3 has 16 residues. Germline trimming cut 2 bases from V and 6 bases from J; bases unmatched to any gene: 7. The germline V gene has CDR1 ENHRY and CDR2 SYGVKD. The CDR3 loop is CAISERPGQGSGELFF. CDR3 sequence (DNA): TGTGCCATCAGTGAGCGCCCGGGACAGGGATCCGGGGAGCTGTTTTTT.

The chain's CDR3 is CASSSLFEAFF. CDR3 bases: TGTGCCAGCAGTTCCCTTTTTGAAGCTTTCTTT. The rearrangement links TRBV7-9 to TRBJ1-1; no clear D. Trimming removed 6 bases at V and 7 bases at J, with 9 bases between. Germline loops: CDR1 SEHNR, CDR2 FQNEAQ (reference sequence). The CDR3 extends over 11 amino acids.